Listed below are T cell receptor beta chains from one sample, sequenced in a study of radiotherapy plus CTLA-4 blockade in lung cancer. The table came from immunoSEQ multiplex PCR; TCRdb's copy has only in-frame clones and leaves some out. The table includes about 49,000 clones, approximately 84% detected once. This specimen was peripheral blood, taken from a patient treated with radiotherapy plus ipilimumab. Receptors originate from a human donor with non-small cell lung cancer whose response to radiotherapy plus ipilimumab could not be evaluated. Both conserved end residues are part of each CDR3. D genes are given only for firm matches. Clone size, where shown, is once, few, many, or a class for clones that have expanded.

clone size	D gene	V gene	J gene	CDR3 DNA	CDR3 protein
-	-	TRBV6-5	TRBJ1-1	TGTGCCAGCAGTCCCCGGGAGGTGTATACTGAAGCTTTCTTT	CASSPREVYTEAFF
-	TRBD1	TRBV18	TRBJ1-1	TGTGCCAGCTCACCCCCCGGGACAGGGGGTCGAAGCGGTCGTGAAGCTTTCTTT	CASSPPGTGGRSGREAFF
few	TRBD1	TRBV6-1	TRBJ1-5	TGTGCCAGCACCAAGGAAGGGGACAGGGGGCAGCCCCAGCATTTT	CASTKEGDRGQPQHF
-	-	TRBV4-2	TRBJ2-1	TGTGCCAGCAGCCAAGAGGGTTGGGACGGGAGACCCGGGAAAGGGCAGTTCTTC	CASSQEGWDGRPGKGQFF
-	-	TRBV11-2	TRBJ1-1	TGTGCCAGCAGCGCGACAGACACTGAAGCTTTCTTT	CASSATDTEAFF
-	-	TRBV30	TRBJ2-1	TGTGCCACAAAGCCCGGGGACAATGAGCAGTTCTTC	CATKPGDNEQFF
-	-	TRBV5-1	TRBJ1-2	TGCGCCAGTTCGCAGGGTCACTATGGCTACACCTTC	CASSQGHYGYTF
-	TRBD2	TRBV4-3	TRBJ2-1	TGCGCCAGCAGCCCCGGGGGAGGGGTGGGATCGCAGTTCTTC	CASSPGGGVGSQFF
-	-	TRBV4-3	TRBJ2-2	TGCGCCAGCAGCCAGGGGTCGGGAACCGGGGAGCTGTTTTTT	CASSQGSGTGELFF
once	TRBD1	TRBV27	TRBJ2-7	TGTGCCAGCAGTAACCGGGACAGCAGCTACGAGCAGTACTTC	CASSNRDSSYEQYF
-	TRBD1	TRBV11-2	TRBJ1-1	TGTGCCAGCAGCAACCAAGACAGGGATGAAGCTTTCTTT	CASSNQDRDEAFF
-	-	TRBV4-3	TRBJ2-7	TGCGCCAGCAGCCAACGTATACAGGGACAAGATTTTCGAGAGCAGTACTTC	CASSQRIQGQDFREQYF
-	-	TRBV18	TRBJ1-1	TGTGCCAGCTCACCAGGGGGTAGCGGCACTGAAGCTTTCTTT	CASSPGGSGTEAFF
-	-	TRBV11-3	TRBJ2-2	TGTGCCAGCAGCTTGGGCGGCAGACTAACGAACACCGGGGAGCTGTTTTTT	CASSLGGRLTNTGELFF
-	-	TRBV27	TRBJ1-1	TGTGCCAGCAGTTTAGTGGGCGGACTCCGTGAAGCTTTCTTT	CASSLVGGLREAFF
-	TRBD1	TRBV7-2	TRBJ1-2	TGTGCCAGCAGCTCCCACCCAGGACAGGGAATCTATGGCTACACCTTC	CASSSHPGQGIYGYTF
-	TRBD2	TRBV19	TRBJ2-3	TGTGCCAGTAGTAGGGAGGGCGGCACAGATACGCAGTATTTT	CASSREGGTDTQYF
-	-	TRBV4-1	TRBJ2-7	TGCGCCAGCAGCCAAGCGGAGCAGGGCCCCCTTGGGGAGCAGTACTTC	CASSQAEQGPLGEQYF
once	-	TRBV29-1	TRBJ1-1	TGCAGCGTTGTGTGGAGGGCTGCTGAAGCTTTCTTT	CSVVWRAAEAFF
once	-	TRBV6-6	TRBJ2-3	TGTGCCAGCAACCTTCTCGGGGCAGATACGCAGTATTTT	CASNLLGADTQYF
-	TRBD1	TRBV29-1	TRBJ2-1	TGCAGCGTTGAAGGACAGGGGTTCTACAATGAGCAGTTCTTC	CSVEGQGFYNEQFF
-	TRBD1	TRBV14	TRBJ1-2	TGTGCCAGCAGCCAAGCAGGGACAGGGGGAAACTATGGCTACACCTTC	CASSQAGTGGNYGYTF
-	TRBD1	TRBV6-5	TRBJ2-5	TGTGCCAGCAGTTACTCGGCAGGGGGAGTGGGGGAGCAGTACTTC	CASSYSAGGVGEQYF
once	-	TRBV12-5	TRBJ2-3	TGTGCTAGTGGTTTGGATAAGGACTCAGATACGCAGTATTTT	CASGLDKDSDTQYF
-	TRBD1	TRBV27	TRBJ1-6	TGTGCCAGCAGTTTTTCCCAGACAGGGAACTACTATAATTCACCCCTCCACTTT	CASSFSQTGNYYNSPLHF